The clone carrying this TCR beta chain came up a few times. CDR1 and CDR2 (germline): SEHNR, FQNEAQ (reference sequence). V dropped 4 bases and J dropped 5; count of bases not matched to a gene: 12. This CDR3 is 17 amino acids long. Each donor's blood draw was roughly 9.5 milliliters of peripheral blood. The sample originates from a study of blood T cells in healthy people across ages. A J-beta primer mix and a sample-barcoded 5' primer were used in a second PCR of roughly 7 to 12 cycles. From the 5' RACE reads, TCRdb called clonotypes with MiXCR, one entry per CDR3 protein. The profile shows fewer than 700,000 distinct CDR3 sequences, around half of them singletons.

Source material: blood. The genes are TRBV7-9 and TRBJ2-3; 10 positions match TRBD2. The TCR was taken from a man at least 80 years old in good health. CDR3 bases: TGTGCCAGCAGCTCCCAGCGGGGTAGCGGGGGGATAGATACGCAGTATTTT. It encodes CASSSQRGSGGIDTQYF.